These 13 T cell receptor beta chains originate from one sample sequenced in a study of T-cell memory formation after mild COVID-19. TCRdb redid the calling of the 5' RACE reads with MiXCR, one entry per CDR3 protein. The sample has 200,000 to 250,000 distinct CDR3 sequences; about a sixth are singletons. Sequencing input: PBMCs or a T cell subset sorted from them (not recorded which). These receptors originate from a man aged 18 to 30 who had mild COVID-19 (a few samples of this study predate the infection). Cell type and time point are not known.

This clonotype has at least ten counts. The gene calls are TRBV10-3 and TRBJ1-3; D perhaps matches TRBD1 (6 bases). The germline V gene has CDR1 ENHRY and CDR2 SYGVKD. Trimming took 6 bases from V and 4 from J, leaving 10 bases between them. The CDR3 has 13 amino acids. The CDR3 loop reads CAIRRTDGNTIYF. CDR3 DNA sequence: TGTGCCATCAGACGGACAGACGGAAACACCATATATTTT.

The chain joins TRBV20-1 to TRBJ1-6; D gene uncertain. The germline gives CDR1 DFQATT, CDR2 SNEGSKA (reference sequence). V was cut by 6 bases and J by 1 base, with 10 bases left in between. CDR3 length: 14 residues. As DNA, the CDR3 is TGCAGTGCCCCCATAGAATCCTATAATTCACCCCTCCACTTT. It encodes CSAPIESYNSPLHF.

This clonotype was picked up a small number of times. V and J are TRBV20-1 and TRBJ2-3; tentatively, D is TRBD2 (6 bases). CDR3 length: 14 amino acids. The germline V and J ends were trimmed by 0 bases and 6 bases, with 13 bases remaining between them. CDR1 and CDR2 (germline): DFQATT, SNEGSKA (reference sequence). CDR3 amino acids: CSARDGGMGDTQYF. The CDR3 nucleotides read TGCAGTGCTAGAGATGGGGGGATGGGGGATACGCAGTATTTT.

This clonotype has more than one count but fewer than ten. The V and J genes are TRBV7-2 and TRBJ1-1, with D possibly being TRBD1 (6 bases). V gave up 4 bases and J gave up 0 bases, with 12 bases separating them. CDR1 is SGHTA, CDR2 FQGNSA, per germline. The CDR3 extends over 15 amino acids. The CDR3 DNA reads TGTGCCAGCAGCTCGGACAGCGGGATGAACACTGAAGCTTTCTTT. It is translated as CASSSDSGMNTEAFF. Drawing the rest from reference TRBV7-2 and TRBJ1-1, the complete variable domain is GAGVSQSPSNKVTEKGKDVELRCDPISGHTALYWYRQSLGQGLEFLIYFQGNSAPDKSGLPSDRFSAERTGGSVSTLTIQRTQQEDSAVYLCASSSDSGMNTEAFFGQGTRLTVV.

The chain links TRBV11-2 to TRBJ1-1, with D tentatively TRBD1 (5 bases). The CDR3 covers 15 residues. Trimming shortened V by 1 base and J by 0 bases, and 9 bases separated the two germline ends. Germline V gene sequence: CDR1 SGHAT, CDR2 FQNNGV. The CDR3 DNA sequence: TGTGCCAGCAGCTTAGTTCGGGGCCTGAACACTGAAGCTTTCTTT. Protein sequence: CASSLVRGLNTEAFF.

This clonotype was counted a few times. The chain joins TRBV11-2 to TRBJ2-2; D unresolved. CDR3 length equals 12 residues. V was trimmed by 6 bases and J by 2 bases, leaving 4 bases between them. Germline CDR1 and CDR2: SGHAT and FQNNGV. CDR3 sequence: CASRVNTGELFF. The CDR3 DNA follows: TGTGCCAGCAGAGTAAACACCGGGGAGCTGTTTTTT.

Only a few counts were recorded for this clonotype. The rearrangement links TRBV6-5 to TRBJ2-2, with D possibly TRBD1 on 6 matching bases. Deletions cut 2 bases from V and 5 bases from J, with 15 bases between. The CDR3 sequence is 16 residues long. CDR1 is MNHEY and CDR2 is SVGAGI in the germline V gene. Here the CDR3 DNA reads TGTGCCAGCAGTTACGATATTACAGGGCGGACCGGGGAGCTGTTTTTT. This encodes CASSYDITGRTGELFF.

At least ten counts were recorded for this clonotype. The chain joins TRBV7-2 to TRBJ2-3, with D possibly being TRBD2 (5 bases). This CDR3 has 15 residues. In germline, CDR1 is SGHTA, CDR2 FQGNSA. V lost 1 base and J lost 0, with 8 bases in between. This chain's CDR3 is CASSLGLASTDTQYF. The CDR3 bases are TGTGCCAGCAGCTTAGGCCTAGCTAGCACAGATACGCAGTATTTT.

This clonotype came up a few times. The chain has TRBV7-2 and TRBJ1-1; tentative D call: TRBD1 (5 bases). V lost 3 bases and J lost 7, with 12 bases in between. Per the germline V gene, CDR1 is SGHTA and CDR2 is FQGNSA. This CDR3 has 13 amino acids. The CDR3 loop reads CASSFIPGGEAFF. The CDR3 nucleotides are TGTGCCAGCAGCTTCATCCCTGGGGGTGAAGCTTTCTTT.

This chain links TRBV7-9 with TRBJ2-3; D may match TRBD1 or TRBD2 (6 bases each). The CDR3 runs to 15 residues. Trimming stripped 10 bases from V and 1 base from J, with 18 bases between. Germline loops: CDR1 SEHNR, CDR2 FQNEAQ (reference sequence). The CDR3 sequence: CATKTGASGTDTQYF. The CDR3 nucleotides read TGTGCCACCAAAACGGGGGCTAGCGGCACAGATACGCAGTATTTT. The full variable domain, with the rest looked up from reference TRBV7-9 and TRBJ2-3, is DTGVSQNPRHKITKRGQNVTFRCDPISEHNRLYWYRQTLGQGPEFLTYFQNEAQLEKSRLLSDRFSAERPKGSFSTLEIQRTEQGDSAMYLCATKTGASGTDTQYFGPGTRLTVL.

This clonotype was counted only a few times. The V call is TRBV5-1, the J call TRBJ1-2, with TRBD1 as a possible D gene (5 bases). Germline assignment: CDR1 SGHRS and CDR2 YFSETQ. The length of the CDR3 is 17 residues. V was clipped by 5 bases and J by 4 bases, with 24 bases between them. CDR3: CASRATWGRVKFYGYTF. The CDR3 coding sequence is TGCGCCAGCAGGGCGACCTGGGGCCGTGTCAAATTCTATGGCTACACCTTC.

Here the CDR3 DNA reads TGCGCCAGCAGCTTGGAAGGTCATCAGCCCCAGCATTTT. This codes for CASSLEGHQPQHF. The chain links TRBV5-1 to TRBJ1-5, with no clear D. The CDR3 covers 13 residues. The germline gives CDR1 SGHRS, CDR2 YFSETQ. The V end was cut by 0 bases, the J end by 5 bases, with 6 bases between.

This clonotype appeared many times. The rearrangement uses TRBV5-1 and TRBJ2-7, with 10 positions matching TRBD2. J lost 2 bases, V lost 4 bases, and 0 bases had no gene match. CDR1 SGHRS and CDR2 YFSETQ come from the germline V gene. The CDR3 has 13 amino acids. This CDR3 reads CASSSGGAYEQYF. The CDR3, as DNA: TGCGCCAGCAGCAGCGGGGGGGCCTACGAGCAGTACTTC.